This T cell receptor (beta chain) originates from a study of vaccination effects on CD4 cells after COVID-19. Under the ViraFEST assay, PBMC were stimulated with viral peptide pools so that antigen-specific CD4+ T cells expanded. Sequencing was performed afterwards. Having been cultured for less than 12 days, the cells underwent CD4+ T cell isolation. Each participant was given two doses of one vaccine (BNT162b2 or mRNA-1273). In regard to this clone: Antigen specificity is unknown.

Sequenced by immunoSEQ multiplex PCR; TCRdb stores in-frame clones only, minus some. This table holds around 60,000 clones, around 73% found once. V lost 3 bases, J lost 3 bases, and 11 bases lay in between. Germline V CDR1 and CDR2: MNHNS, SASEGT. CDR3 length equals 15 residues. The sequencing used CD4+ T cells from PBMCs cultured with HCoV-229E spike peptides, collected after COVID-19 vaccination. The rearrangement links TRBV6-1 to TRBJ2-2, with unresolved D. This TCR was recovered from a human donor who received a COVID-19 vaccine. The DNA for the CDR3 is TGTGCCAGCAGTGAGGGCAGTCATGACACCGGGGAGCTGTTTTTT. This sequence encodes CASSEGSHDTGELFF.